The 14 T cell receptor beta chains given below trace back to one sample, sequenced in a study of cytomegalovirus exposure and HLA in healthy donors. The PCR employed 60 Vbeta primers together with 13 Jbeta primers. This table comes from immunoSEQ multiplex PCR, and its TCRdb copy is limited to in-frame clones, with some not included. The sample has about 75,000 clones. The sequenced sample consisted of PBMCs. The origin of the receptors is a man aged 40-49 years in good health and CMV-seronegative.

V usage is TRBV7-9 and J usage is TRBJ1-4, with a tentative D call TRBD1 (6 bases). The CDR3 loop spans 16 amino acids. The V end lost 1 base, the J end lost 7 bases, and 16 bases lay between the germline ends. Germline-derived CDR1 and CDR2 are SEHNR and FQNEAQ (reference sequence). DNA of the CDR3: TGTGCCAGCAGCTTAGTCGTGGGGGTAGGGGGTGAAAAACTGTTTTTT. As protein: CASSLVVGVGGEKLFF.

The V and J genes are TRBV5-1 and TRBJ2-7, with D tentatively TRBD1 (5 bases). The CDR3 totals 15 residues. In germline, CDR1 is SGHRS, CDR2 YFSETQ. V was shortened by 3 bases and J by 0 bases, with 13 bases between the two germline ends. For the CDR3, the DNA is TGCGCCAGCAGCTCTAGGGGTGGCACCTCCTACGAGCAGTACTTC. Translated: CASSSRGGTSYEQYF.

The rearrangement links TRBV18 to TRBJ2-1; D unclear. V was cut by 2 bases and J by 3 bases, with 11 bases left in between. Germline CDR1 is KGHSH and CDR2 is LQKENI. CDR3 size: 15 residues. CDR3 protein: CASSPLFTVYNEQFF. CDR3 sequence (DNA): TGTGCCAGCTCACCATTATTTACGGTCTACAATGAGCAGTTCTTC.

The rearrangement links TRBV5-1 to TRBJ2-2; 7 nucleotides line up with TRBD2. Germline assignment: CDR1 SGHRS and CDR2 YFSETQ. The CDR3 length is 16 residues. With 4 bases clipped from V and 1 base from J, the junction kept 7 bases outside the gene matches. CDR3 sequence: CASSVAGRGNTGELFF. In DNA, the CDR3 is TGCGCCAGCAGCGTTGCGGGGAGGGGGAACACCGGGGAGCTGTTTTTT. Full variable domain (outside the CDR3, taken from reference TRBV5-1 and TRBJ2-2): KAGVTQTPRYLIKTRGQQVTLSCSPISGHRSVSWYQQTPGQGLQFLFEYFSETQRNKGNFPGRFSGRQFSNSRSEMNVSTLELGDSALYLCASSVAGRGNTGELFFGEGSRLTVL.

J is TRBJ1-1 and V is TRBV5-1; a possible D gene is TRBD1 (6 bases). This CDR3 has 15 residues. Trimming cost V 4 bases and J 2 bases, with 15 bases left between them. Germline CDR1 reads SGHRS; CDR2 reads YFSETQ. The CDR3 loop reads CASSVQTGQNTEAFF. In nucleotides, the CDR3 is TGCGCCAGCAGCGTTCAGACAGGTCAAAACACTGAAGCTTTCTTT.

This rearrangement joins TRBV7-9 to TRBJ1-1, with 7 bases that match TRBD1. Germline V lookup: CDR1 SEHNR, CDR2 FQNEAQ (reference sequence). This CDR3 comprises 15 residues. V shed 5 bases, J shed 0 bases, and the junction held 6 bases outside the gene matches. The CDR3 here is CASSPQGTMNTEAFF. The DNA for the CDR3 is TGTGCCAGCAGCCCACAGGGGACCATGAACACTGAAGCTTTCTTT.

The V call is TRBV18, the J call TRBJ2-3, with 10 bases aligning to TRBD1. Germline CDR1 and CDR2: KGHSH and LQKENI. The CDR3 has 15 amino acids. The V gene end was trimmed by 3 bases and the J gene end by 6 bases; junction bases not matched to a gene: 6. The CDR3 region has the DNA TGTGCCAGCTCACCCTTCGGGACAGGGGACGATACGCAGTATTTT. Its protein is CASSPFGTGDDTQYF.

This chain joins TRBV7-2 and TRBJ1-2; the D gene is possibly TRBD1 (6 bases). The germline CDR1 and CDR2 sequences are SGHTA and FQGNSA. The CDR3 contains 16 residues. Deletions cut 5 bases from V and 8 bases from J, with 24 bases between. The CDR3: CASSLAQGYTYEGYTF. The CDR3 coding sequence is TGTGCCAGCAGCCTTGCACAGGGTTACACCTATGAAGGCTACACCTTC. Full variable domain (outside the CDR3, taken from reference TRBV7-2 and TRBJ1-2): GAGVSQSPSNKVTEKGKDVELRCDPISGHTALYWYRQSLGQGLEFLIYFQGNSAPDKSGLPSDRFSAERTGGSVSTLTIQRTQQEDSAVYLCASSLAQGYTYEGYTFGSGTRLTVV.

CDR3 region: CASSLAGQQETQYF. The CDR3 nucleotides are TGTGCCAGCAGCTTGGCAGGTCAACAAGAGACCCAGTACTTC. The chain couples TRBV5-6 to TRBJ2-5; D gene uncertain. Per the germline V gene, CDR1 is SGHDT and CDR2 is YYEEEE. V dropped 0 bases and J dropped 2 bases, with 8 bases sitting between them. This CDR3 comprises 14 residues. Variable domain in full (rest from reference TRBV5-6 and TRBJ2-5): DAGVTQSPTHLIKTRGQQVTLRCSPKSGHDTVSWYQQALGQGPQFIFQYYEEEERQRGNFPDRFSGHQFPNYSSELNVNALLLGDSALYLCASSLAGQQETQYFGPGTRLLVL.

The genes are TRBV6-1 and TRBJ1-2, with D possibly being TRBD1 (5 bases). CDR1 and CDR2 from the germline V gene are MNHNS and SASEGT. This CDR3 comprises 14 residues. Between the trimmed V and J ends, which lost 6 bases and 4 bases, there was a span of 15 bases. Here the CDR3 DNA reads TGTGCCAGCAGACTCACAGGAGCATCCTATGGCTACACCTTC. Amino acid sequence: CASRLTGASYGYTF.

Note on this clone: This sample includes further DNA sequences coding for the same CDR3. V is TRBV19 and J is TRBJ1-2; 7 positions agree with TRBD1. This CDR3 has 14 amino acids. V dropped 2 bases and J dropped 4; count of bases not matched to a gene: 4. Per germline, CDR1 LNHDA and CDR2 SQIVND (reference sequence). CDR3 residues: CASSILAGGYGYTF. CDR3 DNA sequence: TGTGCCAGTAGTATACTAGCAGGGGGCTATGGCTACACCTTC.

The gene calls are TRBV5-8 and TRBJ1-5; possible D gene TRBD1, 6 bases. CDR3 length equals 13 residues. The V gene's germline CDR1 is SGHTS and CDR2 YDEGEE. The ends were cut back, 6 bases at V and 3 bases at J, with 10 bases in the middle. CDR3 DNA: TGTGCCAGCAACAGGGACCCCAATCAGCCCCAGCATTTT. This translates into CASNRDPNQPQHF.

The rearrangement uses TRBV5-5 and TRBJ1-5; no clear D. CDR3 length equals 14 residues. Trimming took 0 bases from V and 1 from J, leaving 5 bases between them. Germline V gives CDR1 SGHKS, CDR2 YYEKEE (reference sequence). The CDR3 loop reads CASSLVVSNQPQHF. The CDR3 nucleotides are TGTGCCAGCAGCTTGGTAGTCAGCAATCAGCCCCAGCATTTT.

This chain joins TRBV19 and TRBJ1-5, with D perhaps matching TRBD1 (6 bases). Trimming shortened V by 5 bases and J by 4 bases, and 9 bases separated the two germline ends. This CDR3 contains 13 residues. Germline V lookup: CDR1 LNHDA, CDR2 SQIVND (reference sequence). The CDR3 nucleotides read TGTGCCAGTAGTGTGGACAGAAATCAGCCCCAGCATTTT. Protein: CASSVDRNQPQHF.